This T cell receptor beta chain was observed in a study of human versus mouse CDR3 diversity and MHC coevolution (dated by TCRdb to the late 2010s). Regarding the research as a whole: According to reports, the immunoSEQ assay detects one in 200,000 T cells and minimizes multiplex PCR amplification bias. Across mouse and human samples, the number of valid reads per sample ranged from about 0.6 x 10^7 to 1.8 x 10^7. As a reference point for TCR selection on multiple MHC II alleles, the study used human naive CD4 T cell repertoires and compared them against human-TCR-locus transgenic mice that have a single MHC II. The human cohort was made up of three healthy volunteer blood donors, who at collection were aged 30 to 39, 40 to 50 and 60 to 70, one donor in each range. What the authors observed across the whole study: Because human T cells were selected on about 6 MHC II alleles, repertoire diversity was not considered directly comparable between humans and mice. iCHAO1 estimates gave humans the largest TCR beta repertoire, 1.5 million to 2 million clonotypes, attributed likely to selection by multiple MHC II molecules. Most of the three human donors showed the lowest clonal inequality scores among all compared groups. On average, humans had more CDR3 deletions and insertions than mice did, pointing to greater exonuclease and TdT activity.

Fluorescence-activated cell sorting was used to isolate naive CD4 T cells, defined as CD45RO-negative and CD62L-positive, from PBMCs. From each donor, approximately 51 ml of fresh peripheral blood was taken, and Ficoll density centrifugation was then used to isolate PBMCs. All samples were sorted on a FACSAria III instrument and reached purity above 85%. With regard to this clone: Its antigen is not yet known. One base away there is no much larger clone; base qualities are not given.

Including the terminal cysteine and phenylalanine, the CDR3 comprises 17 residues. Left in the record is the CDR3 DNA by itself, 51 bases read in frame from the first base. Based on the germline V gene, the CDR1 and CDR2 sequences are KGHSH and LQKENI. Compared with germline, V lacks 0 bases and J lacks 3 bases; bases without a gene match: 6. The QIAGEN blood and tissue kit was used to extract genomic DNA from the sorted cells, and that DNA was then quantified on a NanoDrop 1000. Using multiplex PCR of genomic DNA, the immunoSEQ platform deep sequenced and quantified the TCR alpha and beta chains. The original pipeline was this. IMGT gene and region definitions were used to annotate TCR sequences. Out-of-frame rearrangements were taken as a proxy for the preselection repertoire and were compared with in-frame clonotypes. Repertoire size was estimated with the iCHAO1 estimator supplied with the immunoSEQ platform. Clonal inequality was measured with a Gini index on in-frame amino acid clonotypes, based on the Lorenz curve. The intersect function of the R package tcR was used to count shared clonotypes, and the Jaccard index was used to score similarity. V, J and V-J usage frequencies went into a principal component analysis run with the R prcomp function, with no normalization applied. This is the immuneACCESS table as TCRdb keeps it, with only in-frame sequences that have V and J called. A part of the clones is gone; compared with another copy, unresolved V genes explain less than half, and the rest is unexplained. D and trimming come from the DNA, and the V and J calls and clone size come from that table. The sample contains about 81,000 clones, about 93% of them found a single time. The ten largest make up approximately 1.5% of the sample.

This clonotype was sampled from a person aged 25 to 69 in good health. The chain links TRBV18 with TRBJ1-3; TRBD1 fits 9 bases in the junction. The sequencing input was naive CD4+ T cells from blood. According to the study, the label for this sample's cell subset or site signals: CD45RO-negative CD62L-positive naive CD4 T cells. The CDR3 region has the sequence CASSPPGQGVGGNTIYF. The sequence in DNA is TGTGCCAGCTCACCACCGGGACAGGGCGTGGGTGGAAACACCATATATTTT.